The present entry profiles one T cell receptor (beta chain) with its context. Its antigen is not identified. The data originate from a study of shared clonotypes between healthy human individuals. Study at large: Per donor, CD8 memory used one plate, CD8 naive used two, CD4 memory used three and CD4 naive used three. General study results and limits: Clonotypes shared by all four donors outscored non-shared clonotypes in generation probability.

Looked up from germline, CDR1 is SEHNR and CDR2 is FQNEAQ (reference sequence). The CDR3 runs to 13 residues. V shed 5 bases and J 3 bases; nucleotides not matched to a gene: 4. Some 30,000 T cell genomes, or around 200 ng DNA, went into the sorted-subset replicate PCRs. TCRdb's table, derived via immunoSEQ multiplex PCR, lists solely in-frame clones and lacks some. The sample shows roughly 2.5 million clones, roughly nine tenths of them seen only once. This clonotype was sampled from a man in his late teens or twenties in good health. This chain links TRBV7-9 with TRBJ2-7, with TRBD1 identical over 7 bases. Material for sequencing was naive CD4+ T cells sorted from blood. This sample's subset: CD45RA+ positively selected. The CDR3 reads CASSRDSLYEQYF. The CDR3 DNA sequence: TGTGCCAGCAGCAGGGACAGCCTCTACGAGCAGTACTTC. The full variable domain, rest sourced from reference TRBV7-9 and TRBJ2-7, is DTGVSQNPRHKITKRGQNVTFRCDPISEHNRLYWYRQTLGQGPEFLTYFQNEAQLEKSRLLSDRFSAERPKGSFSTLEIQRTEQGDSAMYLCASSRDSLYEQYFGPGTRLTVT.